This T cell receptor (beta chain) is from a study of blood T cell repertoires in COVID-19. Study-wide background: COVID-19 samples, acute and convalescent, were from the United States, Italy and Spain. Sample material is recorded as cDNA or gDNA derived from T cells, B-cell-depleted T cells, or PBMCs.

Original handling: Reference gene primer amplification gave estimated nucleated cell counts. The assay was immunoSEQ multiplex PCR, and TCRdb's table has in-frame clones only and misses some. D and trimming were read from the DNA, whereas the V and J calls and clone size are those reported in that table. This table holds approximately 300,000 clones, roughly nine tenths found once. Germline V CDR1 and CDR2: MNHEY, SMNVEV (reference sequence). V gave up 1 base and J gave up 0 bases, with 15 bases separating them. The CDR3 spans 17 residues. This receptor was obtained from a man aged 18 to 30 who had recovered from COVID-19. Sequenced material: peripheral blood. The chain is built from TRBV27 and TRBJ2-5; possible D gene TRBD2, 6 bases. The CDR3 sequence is CASSLFYGDSYQETQYF. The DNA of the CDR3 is TGTGCCAGCAGTTTATTTTATGGGGACTCGTACCAAGAGACCCAGTACTTC.